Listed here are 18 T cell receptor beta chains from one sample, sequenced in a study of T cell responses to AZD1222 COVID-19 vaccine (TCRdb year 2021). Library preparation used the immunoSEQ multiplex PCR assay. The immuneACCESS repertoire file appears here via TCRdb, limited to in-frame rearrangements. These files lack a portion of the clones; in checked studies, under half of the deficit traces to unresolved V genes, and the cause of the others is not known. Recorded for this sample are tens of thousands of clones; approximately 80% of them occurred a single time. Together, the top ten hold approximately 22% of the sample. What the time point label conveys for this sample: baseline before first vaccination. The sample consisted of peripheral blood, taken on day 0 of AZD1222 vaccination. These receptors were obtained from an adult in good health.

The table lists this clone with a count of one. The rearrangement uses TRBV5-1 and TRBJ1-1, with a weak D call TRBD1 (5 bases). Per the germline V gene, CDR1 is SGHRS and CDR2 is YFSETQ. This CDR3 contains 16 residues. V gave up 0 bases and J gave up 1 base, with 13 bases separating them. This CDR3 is CASSLVIGVPNTEAFF. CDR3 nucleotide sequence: TGCGCCAGCAGCTTGGTTATAGGGGTTCCGAACACTGAAGCTTTCTTT.

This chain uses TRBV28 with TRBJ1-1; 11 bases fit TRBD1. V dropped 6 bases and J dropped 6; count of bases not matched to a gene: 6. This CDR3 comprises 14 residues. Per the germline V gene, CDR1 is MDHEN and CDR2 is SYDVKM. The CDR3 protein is CASRIRTGGPEAFF. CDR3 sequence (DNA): TGTGCCAGCAGAATCCGGACAGGGGGCCCTGAAGCTTTCTTT.

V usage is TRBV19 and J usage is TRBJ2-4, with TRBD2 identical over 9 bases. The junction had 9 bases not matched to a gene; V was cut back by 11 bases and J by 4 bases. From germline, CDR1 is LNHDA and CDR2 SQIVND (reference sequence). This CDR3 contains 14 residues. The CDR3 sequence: CAVQMAGGKNIQYF. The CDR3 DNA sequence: TGTGCCGTTCAAATGGCGGGGGGGAAAAACATTCAGTACTTC.

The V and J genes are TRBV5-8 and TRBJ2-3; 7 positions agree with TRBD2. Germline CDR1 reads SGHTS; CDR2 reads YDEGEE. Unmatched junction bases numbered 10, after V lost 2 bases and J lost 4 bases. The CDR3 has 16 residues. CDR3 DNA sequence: TGTGCCAGCAGCTTCGGACTAGTAAGGGTCGCAGATACGCAGTATTTT. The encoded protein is CASSFGLVRVADTQYF.

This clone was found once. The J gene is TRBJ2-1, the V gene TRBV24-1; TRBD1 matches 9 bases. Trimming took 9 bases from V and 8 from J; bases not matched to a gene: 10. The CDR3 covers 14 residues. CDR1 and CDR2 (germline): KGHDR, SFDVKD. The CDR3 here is CATSGNRGHDEQFF. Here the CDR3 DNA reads TGTGCCACCTCTGGGAACAGGGGGCACGATGAGCAGTTCTTC.

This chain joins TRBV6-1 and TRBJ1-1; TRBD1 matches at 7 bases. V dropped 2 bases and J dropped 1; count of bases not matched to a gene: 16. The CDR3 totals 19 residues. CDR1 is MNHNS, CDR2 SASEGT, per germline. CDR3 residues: CASSEKLRGLIKGNTEAFF. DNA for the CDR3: TGTGCCAGCAGTGAAAAACTTAGGGGGCTAATTAAGGGGAACACTGAAGCTTTCTTT.

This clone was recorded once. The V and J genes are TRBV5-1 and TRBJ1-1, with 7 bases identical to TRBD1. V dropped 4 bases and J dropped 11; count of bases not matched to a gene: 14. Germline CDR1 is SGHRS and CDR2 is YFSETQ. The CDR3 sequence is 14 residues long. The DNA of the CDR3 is TGCGCCAGCAGCACCGGACAGGCCCCTTTGGTCGCTTTCTTT. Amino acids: CASSTGQAPLVAFF.

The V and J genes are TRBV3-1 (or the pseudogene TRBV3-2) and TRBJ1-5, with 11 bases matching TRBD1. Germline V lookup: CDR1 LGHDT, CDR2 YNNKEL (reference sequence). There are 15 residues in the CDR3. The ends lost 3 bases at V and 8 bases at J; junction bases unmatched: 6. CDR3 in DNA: TGTGCCAGCAGCCATGGGACAGGGGGTTGGGAGCCCCAGCATTTT. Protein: CASSHGTGGWEPQHF.

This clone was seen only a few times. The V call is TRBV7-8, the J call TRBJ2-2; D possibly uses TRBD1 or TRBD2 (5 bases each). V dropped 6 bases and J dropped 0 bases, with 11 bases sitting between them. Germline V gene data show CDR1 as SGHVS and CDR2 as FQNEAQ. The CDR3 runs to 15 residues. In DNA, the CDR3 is TGTGCCAGCAGATCAGGGACCTCGAACACCGGGGAGCTGTTTTTT. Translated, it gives CASRSGTSNTGELFF.

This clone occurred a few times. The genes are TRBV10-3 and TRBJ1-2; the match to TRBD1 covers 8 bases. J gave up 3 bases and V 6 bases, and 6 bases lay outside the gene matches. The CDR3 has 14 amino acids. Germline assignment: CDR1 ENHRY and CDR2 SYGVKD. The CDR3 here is CAISRGRGDYGYTF. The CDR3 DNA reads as TGTGCCATCAGCAGGGGGCGCGGGGACTATGGCTACACCTTC.

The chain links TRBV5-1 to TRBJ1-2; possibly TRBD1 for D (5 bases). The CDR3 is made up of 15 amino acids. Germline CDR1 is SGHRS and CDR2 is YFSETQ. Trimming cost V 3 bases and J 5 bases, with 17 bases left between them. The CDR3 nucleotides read TGCGCCAGCAGCTCAAACGGGGCTGGACTGTATGGCTACACCTTC. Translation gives CASSSNGAGLYGYTF.

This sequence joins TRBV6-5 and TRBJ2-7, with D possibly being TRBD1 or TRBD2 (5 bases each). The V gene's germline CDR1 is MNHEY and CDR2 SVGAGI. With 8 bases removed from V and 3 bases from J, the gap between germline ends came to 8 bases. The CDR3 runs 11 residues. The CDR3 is CASGDLYEQYF. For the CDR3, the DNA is TGTGCCAGCGGGGACCTCTACGAGCAGTACTTC.

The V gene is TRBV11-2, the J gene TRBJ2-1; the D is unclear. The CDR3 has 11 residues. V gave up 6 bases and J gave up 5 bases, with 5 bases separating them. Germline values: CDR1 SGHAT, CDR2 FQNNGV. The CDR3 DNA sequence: TGTGCCAGCAGGGCCAACAATGAGCAGTTCTTC. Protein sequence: CASRANNEQFF.

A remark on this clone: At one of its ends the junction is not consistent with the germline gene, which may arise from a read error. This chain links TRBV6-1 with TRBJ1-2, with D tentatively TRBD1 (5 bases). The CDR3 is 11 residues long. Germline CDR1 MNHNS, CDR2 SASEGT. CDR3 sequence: CASSEFRDGFF. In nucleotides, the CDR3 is TGTGCCAGCAGTGAATTTAGGGACGGATTCTTC.

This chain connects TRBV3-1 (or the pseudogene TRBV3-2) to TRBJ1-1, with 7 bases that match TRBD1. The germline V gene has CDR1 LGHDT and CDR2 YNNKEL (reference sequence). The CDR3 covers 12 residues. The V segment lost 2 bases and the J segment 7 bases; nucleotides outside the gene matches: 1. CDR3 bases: TGTGCCAGCAGCCAACAGGGGGATGAAGCTTTCTTT. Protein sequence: CASSQQGDEAFF.

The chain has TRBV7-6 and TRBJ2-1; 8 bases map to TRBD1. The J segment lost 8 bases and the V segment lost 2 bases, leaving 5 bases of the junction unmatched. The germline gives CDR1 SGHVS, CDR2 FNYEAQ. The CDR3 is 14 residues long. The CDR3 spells CASSLNRGTDEQFF. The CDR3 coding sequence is TGTGCCAGCAGCTTAAACAGGGGGACAGATGAGCAGTTCTTC.

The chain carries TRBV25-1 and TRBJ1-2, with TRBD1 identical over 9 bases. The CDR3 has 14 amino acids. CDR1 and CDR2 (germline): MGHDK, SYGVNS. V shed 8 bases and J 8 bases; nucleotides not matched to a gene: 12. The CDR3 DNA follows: TGTGCCAGCTTTTCAACGGGACAGGGAGGCGGCTACACCTTC. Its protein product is CASFSTGQGGGYTF.

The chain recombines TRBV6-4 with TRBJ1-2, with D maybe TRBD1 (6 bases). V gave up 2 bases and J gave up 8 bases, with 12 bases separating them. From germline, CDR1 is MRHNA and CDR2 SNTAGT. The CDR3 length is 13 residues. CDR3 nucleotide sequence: TGTGCCAGCAGTGACGGTAGGGGGAAAGGCTACACCTTC. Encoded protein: CASSDGRGKGYTF.